This T cell receptor (beta chain) was observed in a study of post-analysis software for immune sequencing data. The CDR3 extends over 13 amino acids. Germline V gene data show CDR1 as MGHRA and CDR2 as YSYEKL. Trimming shortened V by 3 bases and J by 3 bases, and 9 bases separated the two germline ends. With respect to this clonotype: Its antigen is as yet unknown.

Notes on the study in general: Comparison of patients with controls showed about 5 TRBV segments more frequent in patients, TRBV5-6, TRBV5-1 and TRBV20-1 among them.

TCR beta cDNA libraries had unique molecular identifiers. TCRdb re-called the PCR reads with MiXCR, one entry per CDR3 protein. Of approximately 630,000 distinct CDR3 sequences listed, approximately 59% are singletons. The rearrangement joins TRBV4-1 to TRBJ2-7, with D maybe TRBD1 (5 bases). The TCR was taken from a girl aged 2 to 9 with multiple sclerosis. Sequences were obtained from blood. DNA of the CDR3: TGCGCCAGCAGCCAGACAGCATTCTACGAGCAGTACTTC. Encoded protein: CASSQTAFYEQYF.